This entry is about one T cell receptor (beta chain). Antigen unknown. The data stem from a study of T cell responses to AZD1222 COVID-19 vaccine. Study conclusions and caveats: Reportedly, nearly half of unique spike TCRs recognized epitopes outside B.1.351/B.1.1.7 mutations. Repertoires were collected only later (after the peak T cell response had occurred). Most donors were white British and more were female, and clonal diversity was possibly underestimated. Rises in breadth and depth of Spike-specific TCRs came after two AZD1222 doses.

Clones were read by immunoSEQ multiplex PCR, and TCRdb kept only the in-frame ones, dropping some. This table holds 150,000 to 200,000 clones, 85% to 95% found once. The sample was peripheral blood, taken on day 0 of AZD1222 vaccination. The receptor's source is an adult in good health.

CDR3 in DNA: TGTGCCAGCAGCTTAGCGGCGACAGCTGAAGCTTTCTTT. It specifies CASSLAATAEAFF. The rearrangement uses TRBV7-9 and TRBJ1-1; the D gene is possibly TRBD1 (5 bases). Trimming shortened V by 0 bases and J by 6 bases, and 8 bases separated the two germline ends. Germline values: CDR1 SEHNR, CDR2 FQNEAQ (reference sequence). This CDR3 is built from 13 residues.